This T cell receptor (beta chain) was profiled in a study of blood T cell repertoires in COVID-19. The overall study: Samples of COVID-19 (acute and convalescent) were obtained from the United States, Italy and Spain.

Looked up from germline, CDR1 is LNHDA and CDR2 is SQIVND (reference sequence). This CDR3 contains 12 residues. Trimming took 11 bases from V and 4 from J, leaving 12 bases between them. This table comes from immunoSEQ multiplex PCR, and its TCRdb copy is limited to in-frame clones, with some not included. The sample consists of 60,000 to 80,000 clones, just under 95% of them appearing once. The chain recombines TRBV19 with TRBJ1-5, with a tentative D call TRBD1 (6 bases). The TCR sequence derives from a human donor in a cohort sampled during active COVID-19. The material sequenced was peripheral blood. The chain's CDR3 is CASNQGNQPQHF. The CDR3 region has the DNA TGTGCCTCCAACCAGGGGAATCAGCCCCAGCATTTT.